This entry features one T cell receptor (beta chain) sequence. Using immunoSEQ multiplex PCR, the repertoire was profiled, and TCRdb retains in-frame clones only, with some absent. Counted here are 55,000 to 80,000 clones, roughly 90% occurring once; the ten biggest clones make up around 2.6%. Sample time point: after neoadjuvant nivolumab, at surgical resection. The patients had HPV-negative, locally advanced oral cavity squamous cell carcinoma. The data were taken from a study of neoadjuvant anti-PD-1 for oral cavity cancer. Study information: Non-progressing patients received a fourth nivolumab dose near day 43, then surgery on days 50-56.

The germline gives CDR1 SNHLY, CDR2 FYNNEI. Trimming shortened V by 10 bases and J by 7 bases, and 16 bases separated the two germline ends. The CDR3 length is 13 residues. The TCR was taken from a person aged 35 to 85 with oral cavity squamous cell carcinoma. The material sequenced was PBMCs, taken after nivolumab (anti-PD-1) treatment. The J gene is TRBJ1-4, the V gene TRBV2; TRBD1 might be the D (6 bases). CDR3 nucleotide sequence: TGTGCCACTGCTACAGGGAGGGGTGAAAAACTGTTTTTT. Encoded protein: CATATGRGEKLFF.